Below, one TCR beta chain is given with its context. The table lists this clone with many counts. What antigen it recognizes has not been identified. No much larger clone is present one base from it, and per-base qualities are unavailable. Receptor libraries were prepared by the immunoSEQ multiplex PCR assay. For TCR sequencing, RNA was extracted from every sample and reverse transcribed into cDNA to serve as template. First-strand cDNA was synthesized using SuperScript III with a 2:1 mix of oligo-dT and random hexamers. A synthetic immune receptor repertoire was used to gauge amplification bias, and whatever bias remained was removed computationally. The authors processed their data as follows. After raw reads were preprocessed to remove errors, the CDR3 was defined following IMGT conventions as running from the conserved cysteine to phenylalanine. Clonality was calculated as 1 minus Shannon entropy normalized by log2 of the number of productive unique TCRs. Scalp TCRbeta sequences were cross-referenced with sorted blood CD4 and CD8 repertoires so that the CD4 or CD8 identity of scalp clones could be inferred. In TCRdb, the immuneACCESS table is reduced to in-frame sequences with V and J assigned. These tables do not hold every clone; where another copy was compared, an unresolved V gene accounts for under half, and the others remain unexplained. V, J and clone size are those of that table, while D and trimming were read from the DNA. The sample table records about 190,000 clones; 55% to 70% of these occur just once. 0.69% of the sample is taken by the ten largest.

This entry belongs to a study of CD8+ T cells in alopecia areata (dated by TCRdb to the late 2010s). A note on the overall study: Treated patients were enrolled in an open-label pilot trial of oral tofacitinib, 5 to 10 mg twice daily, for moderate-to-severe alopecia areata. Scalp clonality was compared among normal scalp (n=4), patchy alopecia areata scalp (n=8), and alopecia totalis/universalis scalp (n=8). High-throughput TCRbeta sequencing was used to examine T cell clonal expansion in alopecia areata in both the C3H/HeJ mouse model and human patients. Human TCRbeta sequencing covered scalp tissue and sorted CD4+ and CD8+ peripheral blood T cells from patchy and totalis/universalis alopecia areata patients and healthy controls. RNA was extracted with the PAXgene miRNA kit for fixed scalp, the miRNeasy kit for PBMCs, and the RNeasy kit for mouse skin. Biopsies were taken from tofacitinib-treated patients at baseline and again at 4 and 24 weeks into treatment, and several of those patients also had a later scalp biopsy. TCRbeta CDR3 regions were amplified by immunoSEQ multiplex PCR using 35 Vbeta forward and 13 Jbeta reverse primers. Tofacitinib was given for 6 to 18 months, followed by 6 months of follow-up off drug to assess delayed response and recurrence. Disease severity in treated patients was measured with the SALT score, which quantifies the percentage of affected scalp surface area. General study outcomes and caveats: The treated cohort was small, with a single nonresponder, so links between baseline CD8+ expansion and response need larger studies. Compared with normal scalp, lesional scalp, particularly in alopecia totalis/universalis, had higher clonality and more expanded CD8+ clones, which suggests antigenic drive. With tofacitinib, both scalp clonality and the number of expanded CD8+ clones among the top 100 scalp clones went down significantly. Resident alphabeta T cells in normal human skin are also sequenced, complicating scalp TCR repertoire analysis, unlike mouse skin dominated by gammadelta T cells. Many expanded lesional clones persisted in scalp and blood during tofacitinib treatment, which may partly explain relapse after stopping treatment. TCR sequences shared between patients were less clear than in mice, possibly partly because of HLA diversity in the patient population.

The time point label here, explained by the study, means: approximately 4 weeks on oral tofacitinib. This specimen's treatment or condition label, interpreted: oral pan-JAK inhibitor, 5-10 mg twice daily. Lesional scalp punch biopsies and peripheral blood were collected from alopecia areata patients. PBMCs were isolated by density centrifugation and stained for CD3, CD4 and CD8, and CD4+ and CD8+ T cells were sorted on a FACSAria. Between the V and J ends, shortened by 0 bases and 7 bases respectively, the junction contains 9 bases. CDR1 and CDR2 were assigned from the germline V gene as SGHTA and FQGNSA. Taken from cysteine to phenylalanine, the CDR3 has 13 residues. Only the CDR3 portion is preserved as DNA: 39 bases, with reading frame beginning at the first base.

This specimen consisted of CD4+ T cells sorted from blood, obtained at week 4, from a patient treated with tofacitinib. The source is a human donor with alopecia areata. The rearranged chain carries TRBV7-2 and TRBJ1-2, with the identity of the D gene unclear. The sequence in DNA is TGTGCCAGCAGCTTAGCGGTGGACGGTGGCTACACCTTC. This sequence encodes CASSLAVDGGYTF.